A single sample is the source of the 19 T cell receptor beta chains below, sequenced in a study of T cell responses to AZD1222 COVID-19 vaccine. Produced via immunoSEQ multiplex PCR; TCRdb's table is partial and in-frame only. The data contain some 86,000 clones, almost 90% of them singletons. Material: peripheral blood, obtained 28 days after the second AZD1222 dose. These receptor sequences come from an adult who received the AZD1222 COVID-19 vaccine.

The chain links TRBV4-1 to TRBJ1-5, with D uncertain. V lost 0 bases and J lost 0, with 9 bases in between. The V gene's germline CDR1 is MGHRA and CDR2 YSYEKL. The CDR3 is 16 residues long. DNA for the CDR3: TGCGCCAGCAGCCAAGAGCCGTTTTATAGCAATCAGCCCCAGCATTTT. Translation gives CASSQEPFYSNQPQHF.

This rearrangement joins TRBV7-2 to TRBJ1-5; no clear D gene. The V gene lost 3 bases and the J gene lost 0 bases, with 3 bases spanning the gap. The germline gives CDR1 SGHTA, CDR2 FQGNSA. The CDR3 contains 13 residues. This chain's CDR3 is CASSFNSNQPQHF. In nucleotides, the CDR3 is TGTGCCAGCAGCTTTAATAGCAATCAGCCCCAGCATTTT. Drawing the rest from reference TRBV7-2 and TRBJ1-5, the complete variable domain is GAGVSQSPSNKVTEKGKDVELRCDPISGHTALYWYRQSLGQGLEFLIYFQGNSAPDKSGLPSDRFSAERTGGSVSTLTIQRTQQEDSAVYLCASSFNSNQPQHFGDGTRLSIL.

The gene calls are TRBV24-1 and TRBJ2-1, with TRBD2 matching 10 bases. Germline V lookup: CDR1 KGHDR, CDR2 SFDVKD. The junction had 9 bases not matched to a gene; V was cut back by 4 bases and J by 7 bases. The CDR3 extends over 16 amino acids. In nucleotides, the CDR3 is TGTGCCACCAGTGACACCCGGACTAGCGGTCGGAATGAGCAGTTCTTC. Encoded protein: CATSDTRTSGRNEQFF.

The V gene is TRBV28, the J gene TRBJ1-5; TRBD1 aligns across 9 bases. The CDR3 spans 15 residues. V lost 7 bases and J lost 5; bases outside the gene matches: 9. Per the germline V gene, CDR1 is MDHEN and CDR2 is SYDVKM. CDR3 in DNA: TGTGCCAGCACCTCGGGGACAGGGAGTCATCAGCCCCAGCATTTT. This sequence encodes CASTSGTGSHQPQHF.

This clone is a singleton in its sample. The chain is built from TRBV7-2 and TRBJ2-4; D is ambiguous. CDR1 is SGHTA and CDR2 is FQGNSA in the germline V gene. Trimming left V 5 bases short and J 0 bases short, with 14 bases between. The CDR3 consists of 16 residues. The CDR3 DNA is TGTGCCAGCAGCCCGGACGTAACTTTAGCCAAAAACATTCAGTACTTC. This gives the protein CASSPDVTLAKNIQYF.

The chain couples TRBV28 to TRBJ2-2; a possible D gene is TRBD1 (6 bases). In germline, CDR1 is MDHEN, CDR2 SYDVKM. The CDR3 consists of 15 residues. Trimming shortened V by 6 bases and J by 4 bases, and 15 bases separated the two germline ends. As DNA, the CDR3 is TGTGCCAGCAGATACCGGGACATGGTCACCGGGGAGCTGTTTTTT. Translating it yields CASRYRDMVTGELFF.

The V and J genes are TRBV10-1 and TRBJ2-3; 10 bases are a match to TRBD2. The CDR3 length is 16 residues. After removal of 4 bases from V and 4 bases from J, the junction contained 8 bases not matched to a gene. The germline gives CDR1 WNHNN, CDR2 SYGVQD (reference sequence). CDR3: CASSAVLAGDSDTQYF. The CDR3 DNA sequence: TGCGCCAGCAGTGCTGTCCTAGCGGGAGACTCAGATACGCAGTATTTT.

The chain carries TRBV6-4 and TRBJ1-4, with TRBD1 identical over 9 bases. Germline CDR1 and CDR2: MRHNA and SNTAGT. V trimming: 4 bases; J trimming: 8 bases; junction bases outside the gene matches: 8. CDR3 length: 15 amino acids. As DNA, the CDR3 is TGTGCCAGCAGTGCCGCGGGACAGGGCGTCGAAAAACTGTTTTTT. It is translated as CASSAAGQGVEKLFF.

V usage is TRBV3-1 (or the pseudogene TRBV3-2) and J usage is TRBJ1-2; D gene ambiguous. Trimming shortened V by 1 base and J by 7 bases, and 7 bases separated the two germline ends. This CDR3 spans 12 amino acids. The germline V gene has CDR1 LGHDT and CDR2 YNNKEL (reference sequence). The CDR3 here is CASSQGIGGYTF. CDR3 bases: TGTGCCAGCAGCCAAGGTATAGGTGGCTACACCTTC.

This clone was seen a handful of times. CDR3 protein: CASSFSGSKQYF. For the CDR3, the DNA is TGTGCCAGCAGCTTTAGCGGGAGTAAACAGTACTTC. The chain carries TRBV3-1 (or the pseudogene TRBV3-2) and TRBJ2-5; 9 bases align to TRBD2. This CDR3 spans 12 amino acids. Unmatched junction bases numbered 6, after V lost 5 bases and J lost 11 bases. The germline V gene encodes CDR1 LGHDT and CDR2 YNNKEL (reference sequence).

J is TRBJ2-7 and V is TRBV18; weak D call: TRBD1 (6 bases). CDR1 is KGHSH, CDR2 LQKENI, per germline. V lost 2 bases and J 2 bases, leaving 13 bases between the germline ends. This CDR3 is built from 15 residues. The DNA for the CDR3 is TGTGCCAGCTCACCAGCCGGGACAAACGCCTACGAGCAGTACTTC. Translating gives CASSPAGTNAYEQYF. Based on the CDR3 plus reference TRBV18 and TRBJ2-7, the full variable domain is NAGVMQNPRHLVRRRGQEARLRCSPMKGHSHVYWYRQLPEEGLKFMVYLQKENIIDESGMPKERFSAEFPKEGPSILRIQQVVRGDSAAYFCASSPAGTNAYEQYFGPGTRLTVT.

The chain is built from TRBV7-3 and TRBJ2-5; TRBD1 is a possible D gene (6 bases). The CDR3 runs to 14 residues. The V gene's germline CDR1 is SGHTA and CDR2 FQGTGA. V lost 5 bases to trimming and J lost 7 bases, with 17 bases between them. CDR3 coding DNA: TGTGCCAGCAGCCCCTCAGGGGCGAGGGGGACCCAGTACTTC. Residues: CASSPSGARGTQYF. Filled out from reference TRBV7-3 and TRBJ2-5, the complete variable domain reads GAGVSQTPSNKVTEKGKYVELRCDPISGHTALYWYRQSLGQGPEFLIYFQGTGAADDSGLPNDRFFAVRPEGSVSTLKIQRTERGDSAVYLCASSPSGARGTQYFGPGTRLLVL.

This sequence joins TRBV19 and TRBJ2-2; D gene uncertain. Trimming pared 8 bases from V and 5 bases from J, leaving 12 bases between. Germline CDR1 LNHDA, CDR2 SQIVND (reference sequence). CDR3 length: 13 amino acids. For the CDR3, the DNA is TGTGCCAGTCTCTCCCCAATTACCGGGGAGCTGTTTTTT. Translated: CASLSPITGELFF.

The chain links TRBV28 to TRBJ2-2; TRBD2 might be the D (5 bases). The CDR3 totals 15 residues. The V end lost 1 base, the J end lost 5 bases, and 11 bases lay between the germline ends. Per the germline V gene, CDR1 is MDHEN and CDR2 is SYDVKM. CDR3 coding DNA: TGTGCCAGCAGTTTATTTGAGCGGAGGACCGGGGAGCTGTTTTTT. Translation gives CASSLFERRTGELFF.

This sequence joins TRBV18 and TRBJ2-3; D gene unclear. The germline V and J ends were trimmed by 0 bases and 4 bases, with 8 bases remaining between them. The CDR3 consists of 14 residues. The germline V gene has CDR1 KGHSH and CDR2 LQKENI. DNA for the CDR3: TGTGCCAGCTCACCACCGAGTCCCGCAGATACGCAGTATTTT. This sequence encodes CASSPPSPADTQYF.

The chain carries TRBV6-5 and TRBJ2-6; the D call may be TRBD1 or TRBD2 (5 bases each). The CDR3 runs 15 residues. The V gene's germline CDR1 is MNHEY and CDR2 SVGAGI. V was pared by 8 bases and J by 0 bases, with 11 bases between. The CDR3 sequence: CASRRGASGANVLTF. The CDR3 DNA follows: TGTGCCAGCCGTAGGGGAGCCTCTGGGGCCAACGTCCTGACTTTC.

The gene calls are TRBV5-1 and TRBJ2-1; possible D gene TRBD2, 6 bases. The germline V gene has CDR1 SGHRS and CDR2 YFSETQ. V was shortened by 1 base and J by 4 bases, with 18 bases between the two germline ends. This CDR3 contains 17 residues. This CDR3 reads CASSLYPKEGLYNEQFF. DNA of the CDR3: TGCGCCAGCAGCTTGTACCCCAAGGAGGGCCTTTACAATGAGCAGTTCTTC.

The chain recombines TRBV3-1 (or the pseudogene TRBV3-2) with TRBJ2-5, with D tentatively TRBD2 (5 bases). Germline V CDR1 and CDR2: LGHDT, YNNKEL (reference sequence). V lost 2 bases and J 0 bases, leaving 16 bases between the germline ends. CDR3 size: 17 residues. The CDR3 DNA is TGTGCCAGCAGCCAATCGGAGCTAGCTGTGTACCAAGAGACCCAGTACTTC. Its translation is CASSQSELAVYQETQYF.

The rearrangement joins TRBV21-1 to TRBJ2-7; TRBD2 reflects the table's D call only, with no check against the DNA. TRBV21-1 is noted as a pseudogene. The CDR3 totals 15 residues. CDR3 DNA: TGTGCCAGCAGCAAAGCCGGTGACGGGTCCTACGAGCAGTACTTC. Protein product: CASSKAGDGSYEQYF.